A single TCR beta chain is shown here with its context. The target of this receptor is not known. Libraries came from the immunoSEQ multiplex PCR assay. A mixture of 60 forward primers for TCR Vbeta segments and 13 reverse primers for TCR Jbeta segments was used in the multiplex PCR. The CDR3 region of rearranged TCR beta genes was amplified from genomic DNA by a multiplex PCR assay. On the Illumina HiSeq System, the amplified TCR beta libraries were sequenced as 87-base-pair reads. Per the authors' processing: In a later analysis, 80 million or so unique TCR beta chains were counted across the roughly 670 repertoires, and about 9.9 million of these chains were shared by at least two donors. A nearest-neighbor algorithm error-corrected the raw reads and collapsed the reads into unique sequences, merging closely related sequences to remove PCR and sequencing errors. To assign V, D and J gene segments, CDR3 sequences were aligned to IMGT reference sequences. Each retained sequence needed at least a six-nucleotide match to both a V gene segment and a J gene segment. Rearrangements were called productive when the CDR3 lacked stop codons and stayed in frame with V and J; all others were non-productive. CDR3 was defined according to IMGT convention as the region running from the second conserved V-encoded cysteine to the conserved J-encoded phenylalanine. The earlier analysis of about 620 of the donors excluded sequences that lacked an unambiguous match to a single V gene segment. An earlier analysis of several hundred of the donors called V segments functional above 56.7% productive rearrangements and segregating when the between-donor standard deviation exceeded 5%. To diagnose cytomegalovirus status from the catalog of TCR beta chain sequences, a statistical classification framework was built. A later analysis assigned V and J genes by comparing TCR nucleotide sequences with IMGT/GENE-DB human TR gene sequences. A later analysis assigned CDR3 sequences and most-parsimonious VDJ recombination scenarios with the TCRdist pipeline. In a later analysis, every TCR beta chain was defined by the combination of its CDR3 amino acid sequence and its V-gene family, and reads without a unique V-gene family were dropped. In a later analysis, around 600 highly shared, low-generation-probability nucleotide sequences were removed to address suspected cross-contamination and a sequencing artifact. For each public chain, a later analysis derived a clonal expansion index from normalized ranks of inferred template counts within each repertoire. Generation probabilities in a later analysis came from a VDJ recombination model fitted to out-of-frame rearrangements, and those results were checked against IGoR. Hypergeometric tests were used in a later analysis to score TCR-TCR, TCR-HLA and TCR-CMV co-occurrence, with a repertoire-size bias correction applied to the TCR pairs. A later analysis estimated false discovery rates by permuting HLA or CMV assignments 20 times. In a later analysis, co-occurring TCRs were grouped with DBSCAN, and TCRdist sequence similarity was added when clustering was performed within HLA-allele-positive subsets. Co-occurrence clustering excluded repertoires with fewer than 30,000 or more than 120,000 public chains, plus five with anomalous nucleotide sharing. The immuneACCESS repertoire file appears here via TCRdb, limited to in-frame rearrangements. These files lack a portion of the clones; in checked studies, under half of the deficit traces to unresolved V genes, and the cause of the others is not known. That table supplies the V and J calls and clone size; D and trimming were determined from the DNA. This sample's table has entries for approximately 110,000 clones. The biggest ten clones account for about 0.59% of the sample.

These data belong to a study of cytomegalovirus exposure and HLA in healthy donors (dated by TCRdb to about 2017). Concerning the study at large: In an earlier analysis of under 600 of the donors, 276 Gb of sequence data and 117 million unique TCR beta sequences from about 179 million T cells were reported. Approximately 300 gigabases of sequencing data and roughly 81 million unique TCR sequences made up an early release that covered nearly 650 HLA-typed donors. Of the 398 genotyped donors, over 65% fell in the genetic ancestry cluster associated with self-reported Caucasian donors. The study aimed to test whether signatures of past pathogen exposure could be identified by cataloging public T cell receptors. The study used immunosequencing to profile the T cell repertoires of more than 650 subjects and linked those repertoires to cytomegalovirus serostatus. A separate validation cohort of 100 to 150 different subjects was used in addition to the 666-subject first cohort. High-throughput TCR immunosequencing, statistical association of individual TCRs with disease status, and machine learning were combined to predict cytomegalovirus infection status. A later analysis re-examined previously published TCR beta repertoires from more than 550 donors and added high-resolution HLA genotyping to investigate patterns of TCR occurrence. Rather than drawing on any new phenotypic data, the later analysis identified candidate immune exposures from TCR beta sequences and the way those sequences occurred across donors. An earlier analysis of several hundred of the donors applied high-throughput TCR beta sequencing to assess whether each TCR beta V gene segment acted as functional or pseudogenic. Donor age, sex, ethnicity and CMV serostatus were collected together with the repertoire data. A later genetic analysis used genome-wide SNP genotypes for about three fifths of the 666 donors, treating that subset as a discovery cohort. All discovery cohort repertoires had been generated using a single sequencing platform. HLA typing covered class I and class II loci at four-digit resolution. The number of donors typed differed by locus, with about 629-630 for A, B, C, DRB1 and DQB1, roughly 550 for DQA1, under 610 for DPA1, and roughly 450 for DPB1. Roughly 5 DR-DQ haplotypes were handled as single units for association and clustering, since linkage in the cohort was strong. Among some 410 genotyped donors of the cohort, an average of roughly 240,000 unique TCR beta nucleotide sequences were sequenced per donor, 15% to 20% of them non-productive. The full study reports these points: This cohort had only TCR beta chains sequenced, and the lack of alpha or paired-chain data limited which features could be detected. Most CMV-associated TCR beta chains appeared to be HLA-restricted in a later analysis, and the HLA associations seemed to be driven largely by CMV exposure. Sequencing depth was assumed to be roughly uniform across donors in the presence/absence analyses, though that assumption may not hold. In a later analysis, HLA-associated TCR beta chains were found to be more clonally expanded and to have lower generation probabilities than equally common non-associated chains. The classifier was reported to diagnose cytomegalovirus status with high specificity and sensitivity in both the original cohort and the validation cohort. Because counts were too low, more than 15 rarely observed V segments, including chromosome 9 orphons, were left out of the earlier analysis of some 640 of the donors. According to a later analysis, TCR association rates differed among HLA loci, with DRB1 alleles showing the most associated TCRs and HLA-C alleles showing the fewest. In an earlier analysis of about 600 of the donors, most TCR beta V segments appeared in productive rearrangements about 87% or about 30% of the time, broadly matching IMGT annotations. Specific HLA alleles were associated with over 15,000 TCR beta sequences at a false discovery rate of 0.05 in a later analysis. It was suggested by the authors that the approach could potentially be generalized to other disease states and immunological phenotypes. The study gave a list of 150 to 200 TCR beta chains associated with cytomegalovirus. When HLA alleles, especially DR and DQ, strongly co-occurred, TCR associations were difficult to assign to individual alleles. Most TCR sequences were observed very rarely across donors, whereas some public TCRs were present in many individuals. In vitro tests confirmed that a few of the cytomegalovirus-associated TCR beta chains recognize cytomegalovirus antigens. A later analysis reported that several top co-occurrence clusters appeared linked to parvovirus B19, influenza, CMV and Epstein-Barr virus. A cluster of highly shared sequence variants was judged likely to represent a technical artifact of the sequencing pipeline. CMV serostatus was the only immune exposure information available for the cohort. In a later genetic analysis, a missense DCLRE1C variant was associated with V-gene and J-gene trimming of TCR beta chains, and the association was replicated in an independent cohort. Correlated functional status among segregating V segments might reflect linkage disequilibrium, but an unknown experimental factor could not be ruled out. A further reported finding was that TCR beta sequences accurately predicted the HLA-A and HLA-B alleles for most subjects in the first cohort. Compared with the 666-donor mean, donors in an Asian-associated ancestry cluster had fewer N-insertions in productive TCRs, according to a later genetic analysis. Because some donors lacked HLA typing at each locus, the association tests relied only on the typed subset.

The cohort consisted of 650 to 700 healthy bone marrow donors. At the time of sampling, all cohort members were nominally healthy, though unrecorded immune exposures were likely present. The donor tested CMV seronegative and was one of the 352 seronegative cohort members. A peripheral blood sample was collected from each donor, and TCR beta sequencing was performed on peripheral blood mononuclear cells. The Qiagen DNeasy Blood Extraction Kit was used to extract genomic DNA from the blood cell samples. This receptor was identified in a man aged 50-60 years in good health and CMV-seronegative. The source material was PBMCs.

The CDR3 in this case is CASSLLGPTDTQYF. The nucleotides read TGTGCCAGCAGCTTATTGGGGCCCACAGATACGCAGTATTTT. The V and J segments used are TRBV7-2 and TRBJ2-3, with TRBD1 as a weak D call on 5 bases. From its cysteine to its phenylalanine, the CDR3 spans 14 amino acids. Only the CDR3 DNA is retained, 42 bases long and in frame from the first base. CDR1 and CDR2, per the germline V gene, are SGHTA and FQGNSA. The junction carries 8 bases between V and J, which are trimmed by 2 bases and 2 bases respectively.